This T cell receptor beta chain was captured in a study of tumor and adjacent non-tumor tissue in lung cancer. Study-wide context: On average, productive TCRbeta reads reached some 4.2 million per sample.

RNA was extracted from bulk tissue without any cell sorting. More than 3 cm separated this lung sample from the edge of the tumor. A modified ARM-PCR protocol with three rounds of nested PCR amplified TCRbeta. TCRdb passed the multiplex PCR reads through MiXCR, listing each CDR3 protein once. The table lists more than 60,000 distinct CDR3 sequences, 76% of them singletons. Findings and caveats of the study: Compared with tumor, normal lung showed significantly lower TCR diversity. In normal lung, the top 100 clones were significantly more dominant than in tumor. Higher tumor TCR diversity was associated with shorter survival.

Looked up from germline, CDR1 is ENHRY and CDR2 is SYGVKD. The CDR3 is made up of 16 amino acids. A word on this clonotype: What it recognizes is unknown. At one of its ends the junction is not consistent with the germline gene, which may arise from a read error.

This TCR came from a man in his sixties with non-small cell lung cancer. This chain uses TRBV10-3 with TRBJ2-7, with 8 bases identical to TRBD1. Sequencing was performed on distant non-tumor lung tissue. The CDR3 nucleotides are TGTGCCATCAGCGAAGCCGGGACAGGTTCAACCTACGAGCAGTATTTC. Residues: CAISEAGTGSTYEQYF.